This T cell receptor beta chain comes out of a study of OX40 agonist ivuxolimab in advanced cancers. Only in-frame clones appear in the TCRdb table, and some are missing; sequencing was by immunoSEQ multiplex PCR. The table records about 72,000 clones, about 88% of them present only once. V shed 3 bases and J shed 2 bases, with 8 bases lying between them. CDR3 length: 13 residues. Germline V gives CDR1 LNHDA, CDR2 SQIVND (reference sequence). The source of this sequence is an adult with an advanced solid tumor such as melanoma, head and neck, liver or kidney cancer. The material was CD4+ or CD8+ T cells sorted from blood, obtained in a trial of the OX40 agonist ivuxolimab. This chain joins TRBV19 and TRBJ2-7, with D perhaps TRBD2 (6 bases). CDR3 sequence reads: CASSIGGAYEQYF. The DNA for the CDR3 is TGTGCCAGTAGTATTGGCGGGGCCTACGAGCAGTACTTC.